The clone carrying this T cell receptor (beta chain) was detected once. Its target is unknown. The V gene's germline CDR1 is KGHSH and CDR2 LQKENI. J gave up 2 bases and V 2 bases, and 8 bases lay outside the gene matches. The CDR3 has 17 amino acids. This sample was taken from a study of cytomegalovirus exposure and HLA in healthy donors. With 60 Vbeta and 13 Jbeta primers, the PCR was carried out. The table came from immunoSEQ multiplex PCR; TCRdb's copy has only in-frame clones and leaves some out. This sample has 90,000 to 110,000 clones, with under 85% found just once. Whole-study findings and limits: The study dropped some indistinguishable V segments, TRBV6-2 and TRBV6-3 among them. Most TCR beta V segments were productive about 90% or about 30% of the time in an earlier analysis. Researchers counted 150 to 200 TCR beta chains as cytomegalovirus-associated. Highly shared sequence variants in one cluster were likely a sequencing artifact.

This TCR was recovered from a man under 40 in good health and CMV-seronegative. The specimen sequenced was PBMCs. The chain uses TRBV18 and TRBJ2-1; 8 bases align to TRBD2. The CDR3 protein is CASSPKGSGSPYNEQFF. DNA of the CDR3: TGTGCCAGCTCACCAAAGGGAAGCGGGAGCCCCTACAATGAGCAGTTCTTC.